Shown below are 5 T cell receptor beta chains from a single sample sequenced in a study of shared clonotypes between healthy human individuals. Only CD45RO-negative cells positively selected for CCR7 counted as naive CD8 cells, so terminally differentiated effector memory CD45RA+ cells were excluded. Repertoires were generated with immunoSEQ multiplex PCR, while TCRdb's copy carries only in-frame clones and drops some. The sample has about 2.2 million clones; about 94% are singletons. The specimen sequenced was naive CD8+ T cells from PBMCs. These receptors all stem from a man between 18 and 35 years old in good health. Some clones in this sample may be carry-over from other donors' samples.

The chain combines TRBV11-2 with TRBJ1-2; D is perhaps TRBD1 (6 bases). The germline V gene encodes CDR1 SGHAT and CDR2 FQNNGV. The CDR3 has 16 amino acids. Trimming shortened V by 5 bases and J by 6 bases, and 22 bases separated the two germline ends. The DNA for the CDR3 is TGTGCCAGCAGCGACAGGCCCGGGGGCGCTGGGGATGGCTACACCTTC. As protein: CASSDRPGGAGDGYTF.

For this clone: The sample has other DNA sequences that encode this CDR3 too. This chain connects TRBV4-1 to TRBJ2-7, with TRBD1 as a possible D gene (6 bases). This CDR3 region has 13 residues. Germline loops: CDR1 MGHRA, CDR2 YSYEKL. V dropped 3 bases and J dropped 7 bases, with 13 bases sitting between them. The CDR3 loop is CASSQGTRGEQYF. CDR3 nucleotides: TGCGCCAGCAGCCAGGGAACGAGGGGGGAGCAGTACTTC.

The chain employs TRBV29-1 and TRBJ2-7, with D maybe TRBD2 (6 bases). Trimming pared 0 bases from V and 0 bases from J, leaving 12 bases between. This CDR3 region has 15 residues. The germline gives CDR1 SQVTM, CDR2 ANQGSEA. The CDR3: CSVEESRGFSYEQYF. In nucleotides, the CDR3 is TGCAGCGTTGAAGAGTCTCGGGGGTTCTCCTACGAGCAGTACTTC.

Details on this clone: Other DNA sequences in the sample encode the same CDR3. The J gene is TRBJ1-5, the V gene TRBV6-5; 8 bases fit TRBD1. Losses at the gene ends were 5 bases for V and 1 base for J; bases not matched to a gene: 4. CDR3 length equals 15 residues. The germline gives CDR1 MNHEY, CDR2 SVGAGI. DNA for the CDR3: TGTGCCAGCAGTCTACAGGGGGGCAGCAATCAGCCCCAGCATTTT. It encodes CASSLQGGSNQPQHF.

This clone was counted once. This chain links TRBV13 with TRBJ2-3, with D possibly TRBD2 on 5 matching bases. Germline lookup yields CDR1 PRHDT and CDR2 FYEKMQ (reference sequence). The CDR3 is made up of 16 amino acids. V lost 6 bases to trimming and J lost 3 bases, with 19 bases between them. The CDR3, as DNA: TGTGCCAGCAGACCTCTCACTCGAGGAGGAACAGATACGCAGTATTTT. Translated, it gives CASRPLTRGGTDTQYF.